The text below deals with one TCR beta chain. No antigen is known for it. The record originates from a study of T cell responses to AZD1222 COVID-19 vaccine. Study conclusions and caveats: Most donors were white British, females outnumbered males, and clonal diversity was possibly underestimated. Baseline antibody screening turned up just six seropositive AZD1222 recipients. Spike-specific TCR repertoires showed rising breadth and depth after two AZD1222 doses. Across spike, vaccine-associated CD4 TCRs were found, dominant at 160-218 and 743-854.

Per the germline V gene, CDR1 is MRHNA and CDR2 is SNTAGT. V shed 3 bases and J 5 bases; nucleotides not matched to a gene: 2. The CDR3 is 13 amino acids. The method was immunoSEQ multiplex PCR; TCRdb's version includes in-frame clones alone and lacks a portion of them. This repertoire shows approximately 110,000 clones, approximately 84% found once; its top ten account for about 10%. Sequencing was performed on peripheral blood, taken on day 0 of AZD1222 vaccination. This receptor was identified in an adult in good health. The chain is built from TRBV6-4 and TRBJ2-3; 7 nucleotides match TRBD2. CDR3 nucleotides: TGTGCCAGCAGTGAAGAGCGGGGAGATACGCAGTATTTT. It codes for CASSEERGDTQYF.